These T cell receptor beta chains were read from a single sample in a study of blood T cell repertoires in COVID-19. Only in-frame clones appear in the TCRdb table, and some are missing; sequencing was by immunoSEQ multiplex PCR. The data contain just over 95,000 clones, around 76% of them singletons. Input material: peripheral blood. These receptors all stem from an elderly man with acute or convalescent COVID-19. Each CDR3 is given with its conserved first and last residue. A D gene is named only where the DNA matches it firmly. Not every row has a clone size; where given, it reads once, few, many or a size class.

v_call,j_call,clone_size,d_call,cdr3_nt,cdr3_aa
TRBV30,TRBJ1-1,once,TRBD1,TGTGCCTGGAGCCCAGGGGGTAGACTGGGGAACACTGAAGCTTTCTTT,CAWSPGGRLGNTEAFF
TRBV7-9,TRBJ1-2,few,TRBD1,TGTGCCAGCAGCTTCAGGGGGGCTTATGGCTACACCTTC,CASSFRGAYGYTF
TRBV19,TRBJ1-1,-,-,TGTGCCAGTAGTATAAACGGGAACACTGAAGCTTTCTTT,CASSINGNTEAFF
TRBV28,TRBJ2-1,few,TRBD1,TGTGCCAGCAGTCCCAAGGGGACAGGGAGGGTCTTC,CASSPKGTGRVF
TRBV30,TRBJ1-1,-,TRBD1,TGTGCCTGGAGGCCCGGGACAGTGAACACTGAAGCTTTCTTT,CAWRPGTVNTEAFF
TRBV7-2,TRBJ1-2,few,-,TGTGCCAGCAGCCCCCCCTCCTATGGCTACACCTTC,CASSPPSYGYTF
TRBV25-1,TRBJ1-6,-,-,TGTGCCAGCAGTGAGAGGGGGAAGGACTCCTATAATTCACCCCTCCACTTT,CASSERGKDSYNSPLHF
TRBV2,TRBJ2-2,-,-,TGTGCCAGTAACAGGGATTCCGGGGAGCTGTTTTTT,CASNRDSGELFF
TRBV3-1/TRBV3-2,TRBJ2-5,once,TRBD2,TGTGCCAGCAGCCAAGGTGTTAGCGGGAGTGGGGAGACCCAGTACTTC,CASSQGVSGSGETQYF
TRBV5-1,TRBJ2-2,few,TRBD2,TGCGCCAGCAGCCGGGCCGGGACTACAAACACCGGGGAGCTGTTTTTT,CASSRAGTTNTGELFF
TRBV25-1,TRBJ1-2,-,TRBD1,TGTGCCAGCAAGATGGAGGGGGCCGGCTACACCTTC,CASKMEGAGYTF
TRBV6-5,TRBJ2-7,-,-,TGTGCCAGCAGTACTCGCGGTCGGGCCTACGAGCAGTACTTC,CASSTRGRAYEQYF
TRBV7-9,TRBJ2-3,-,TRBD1,TGTGCCAGCAGCCACAGGGGGCGGGGAGGCGGCACAGATACGCAGTATTTT,CASSHRGRGGGTDTQYF
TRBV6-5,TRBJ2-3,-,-,TGTGCCAGCAGCCAGAGGTCTAGCACAGATACGCAGTATTTT,CASSQRSSTDTQYF
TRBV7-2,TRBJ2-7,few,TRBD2,TGTGCCAGCAGCTTAGGGTCTCAGCGGGGGTTCTCCTACGAGCAGTACTTC,CASSLGSQRGFSYEQYF
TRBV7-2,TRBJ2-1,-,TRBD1,TGTGCCAGCAGCCGCGACAGGGTAAATGAGCAGTTCTTC,CASSRDRVNEQFF
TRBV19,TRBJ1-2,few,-,TGTGCCAGTAGTATAATCGAGACTCGTCGGGATGGCTACACCTTC,CASSIIETRRDGYTF
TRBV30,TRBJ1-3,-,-,TGTGCCTGGACGGGAAGAGGAAACACCATATATTTT,CAWTGRGNTIYF
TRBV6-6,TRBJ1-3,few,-,TGTGCCAGCAGTACAGGGGGAAACACCATATATTTT,CASSTGGNTIYF
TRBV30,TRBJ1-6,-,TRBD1,TGTGCCTGGAATCAGGACAGGGATAATTCACCCCTCCACTTT,CAWNQDRDNSPLHF
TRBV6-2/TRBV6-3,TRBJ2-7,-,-,TGTGCCAGCAGTTCTTATTTATACGAGCAGTACTTC,CASSSYLYEQYF
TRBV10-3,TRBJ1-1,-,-,TGTGCCTCACAGGGTAGGGCTGAAGCTTTCTTT,CASQGRAEAFF
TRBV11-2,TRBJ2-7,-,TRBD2,TGTGCCAGCAGCCCCAGGTTTAGCGGGGTATACGAGCAGTACTTC,CASSPRFSGVYEQYF
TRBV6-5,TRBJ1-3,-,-,TGTGCCAGCGGTCTCTCGGGAGAAAACACCATATATTTT,CASGLSGENTIYF
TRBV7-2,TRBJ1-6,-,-,TGTGCCAGCAGCTTAAGTTCCACCAGGGGAAACTTTGCACCCCTCCACTTT,CASSLSSTRGNFAPLHF